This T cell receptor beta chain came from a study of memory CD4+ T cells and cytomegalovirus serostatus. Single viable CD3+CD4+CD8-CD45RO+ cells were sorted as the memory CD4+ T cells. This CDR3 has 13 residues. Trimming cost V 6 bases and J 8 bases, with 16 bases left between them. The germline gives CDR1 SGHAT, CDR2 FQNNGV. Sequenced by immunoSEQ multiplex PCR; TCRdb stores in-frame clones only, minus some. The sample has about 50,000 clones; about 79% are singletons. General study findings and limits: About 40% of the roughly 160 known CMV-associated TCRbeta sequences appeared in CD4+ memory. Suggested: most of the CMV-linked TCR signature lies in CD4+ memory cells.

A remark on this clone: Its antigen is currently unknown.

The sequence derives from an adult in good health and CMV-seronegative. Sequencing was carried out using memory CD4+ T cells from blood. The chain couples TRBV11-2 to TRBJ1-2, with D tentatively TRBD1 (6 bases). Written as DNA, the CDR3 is TGTGCCAGCAGATGGGGGACAACGGGAGGCTACACCTTC. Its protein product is CASRWGTTGGYTF.